This T cell receptor beta chain emerged from a study of monozygotic twins with inflammatory bowel disease. Study-level findings and limits: Patients received differing immunosuppressive treatments, which may have added variability to their repertoires. Among the T cells, different subtypes could not be distinguished. Among IBD patients, TCRbeta diversity (inverse Simpson) was lower than in healthy co-twins.

Worth noting for this clonotype: What it binds is unknown.

The UMIs carried a 6-nucleotide sample barcode, and they were added by template switching. Reprocessing the 5' RACE reads, TCRdb reports a single entry for every CDR3 protein and omits DNA. The sample includes around 450,000 distinct CDR3 sequences. CDR1 and CDR2 from the germline V gene are SGHRS and YFSETQ. The CDR3 sequence is 15 residues long. The TCR comes from a human donor with ulcerative colitis or Crohn's disease, or a healthy co-twin of an affected twin (not recorded which). The sample was blood. The chain uses TRBV5-1 and TRBJ2-1; the D gene TCRdb calls, TRBD1, cannot be checked with no DNA. CDR3 sequence: CASSLAGGSGHEQFF.